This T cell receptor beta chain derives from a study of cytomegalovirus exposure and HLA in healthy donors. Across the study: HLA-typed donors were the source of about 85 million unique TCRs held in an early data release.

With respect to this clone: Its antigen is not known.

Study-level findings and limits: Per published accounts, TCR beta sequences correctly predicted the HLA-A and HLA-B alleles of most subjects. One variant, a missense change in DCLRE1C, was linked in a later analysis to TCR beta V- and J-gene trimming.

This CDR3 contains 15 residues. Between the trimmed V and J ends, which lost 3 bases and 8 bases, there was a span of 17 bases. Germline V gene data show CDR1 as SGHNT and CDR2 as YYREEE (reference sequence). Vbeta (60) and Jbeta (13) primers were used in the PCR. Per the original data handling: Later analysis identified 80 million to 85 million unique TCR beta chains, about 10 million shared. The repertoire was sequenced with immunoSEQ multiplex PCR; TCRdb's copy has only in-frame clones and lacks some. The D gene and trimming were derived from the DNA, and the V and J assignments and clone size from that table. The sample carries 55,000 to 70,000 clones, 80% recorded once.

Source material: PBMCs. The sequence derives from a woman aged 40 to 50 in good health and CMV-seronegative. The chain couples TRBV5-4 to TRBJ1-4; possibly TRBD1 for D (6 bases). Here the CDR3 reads CASSSTGSGGEKLFF. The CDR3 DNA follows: TGTGCCAGCAGCTCTACAGGGTCGGGAGGGGAAAAACTGTTTTTT.